The sequence of this T cell receptor (beta chain) was determined in a study of blood T cells in healthy people across ages. A sample-barcoded 5' primer and a J-beta primer mix were used in a second PCR of roughly 6 to 12 cycles. MiXCR, applied by TCRdb to the 5' RACE reads, yields one record per CDR3 protein. The sample shows over 450,000 distinct CDR3 sequences, 24% of them seen only once. V dropped 1 base and J dropped 3 bases, with 7 bases sitting between them. The germline V gene encodes CDR1 SGHVS and CDR2 FQNEAQ. The CDR3 runs 14 residues. A further study also used this sample, focusing on T cells of mothers and their children.

The chain combines TRBV7-8 with TRBJ2-1; D is unresolved. The specimen sequenced was blood. The TCR sequence derives from a boy aged 5-17 years in good health. The CDR3 is CASSLEGNYNEQFF. The CDR3 nucleotides are TGTGCCAGCAGCTTAGAGGGCAACTACAATGAGCAGTTCTTC.